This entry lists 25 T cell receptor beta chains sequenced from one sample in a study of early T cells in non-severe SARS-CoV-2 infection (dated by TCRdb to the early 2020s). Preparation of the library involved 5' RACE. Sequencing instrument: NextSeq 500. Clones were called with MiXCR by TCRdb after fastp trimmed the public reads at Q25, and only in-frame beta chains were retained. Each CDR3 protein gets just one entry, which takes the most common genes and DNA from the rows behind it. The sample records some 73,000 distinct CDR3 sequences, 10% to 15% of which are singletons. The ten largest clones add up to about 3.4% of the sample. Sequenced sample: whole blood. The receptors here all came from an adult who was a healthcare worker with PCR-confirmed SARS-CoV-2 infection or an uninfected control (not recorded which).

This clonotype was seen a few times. The CDR3 DNA is TGCGCCAGCAGCGAGGACCCACCTAACACCAAAAACATTCAGTACTTC. Translation gives CASSEDPPNTKNIQYF. The chain uses TRBV5-1 and TRBJ2-4; D is ambiguous. V was cut by 4 bases and J by 2 bases, with 16 bases left in between. Per germline, CDR1 SGHRS and CDR2 YFSETQ. The CDR3 runs 16 residues.

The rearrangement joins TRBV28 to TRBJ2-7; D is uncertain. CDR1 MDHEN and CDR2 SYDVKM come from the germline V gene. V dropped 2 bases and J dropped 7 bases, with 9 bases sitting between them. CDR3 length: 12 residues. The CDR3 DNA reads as TGTGCCAGCAGTTTAATTCCGTGGGAGCAGTACTTC. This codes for CASSLIPWEQYF.

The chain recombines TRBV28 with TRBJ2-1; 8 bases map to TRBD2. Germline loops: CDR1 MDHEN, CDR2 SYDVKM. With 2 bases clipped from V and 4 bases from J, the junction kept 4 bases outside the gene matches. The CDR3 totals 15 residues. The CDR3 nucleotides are TGTGCCAGCAGTTTAGCACTAGCGGCATACAATGAGCAGTTCTTC. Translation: CASSLALAAYNEQFF.

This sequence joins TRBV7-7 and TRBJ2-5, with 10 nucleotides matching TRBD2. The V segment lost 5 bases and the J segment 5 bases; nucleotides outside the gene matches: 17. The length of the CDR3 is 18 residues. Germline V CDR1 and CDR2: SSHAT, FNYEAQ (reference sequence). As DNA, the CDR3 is TGTGCCAGCAGCCGGGCCCGCCGGGCTAGCGGGAGAGCGGAGACCCAGTACTTC. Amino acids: CASSRARRASGRAETQYF.

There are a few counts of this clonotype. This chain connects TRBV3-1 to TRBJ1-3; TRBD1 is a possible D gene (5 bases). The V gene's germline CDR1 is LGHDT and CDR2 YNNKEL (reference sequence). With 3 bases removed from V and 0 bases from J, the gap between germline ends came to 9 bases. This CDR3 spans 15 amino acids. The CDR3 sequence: CASSQGTRSGNTIYF. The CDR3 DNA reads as TGTGCCAGCAGCCAGGGGACTCGCTCTGGAAACACCATATATTTT.

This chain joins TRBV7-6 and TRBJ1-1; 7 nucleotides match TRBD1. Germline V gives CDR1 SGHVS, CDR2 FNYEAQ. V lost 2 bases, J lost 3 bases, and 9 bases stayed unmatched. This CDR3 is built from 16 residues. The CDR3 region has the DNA TGTGCCAGCAGCTTATCCGGATGGACAGGTGACACTGAAGCTTTCTTT. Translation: CASSLSGWTGDTEAFF.

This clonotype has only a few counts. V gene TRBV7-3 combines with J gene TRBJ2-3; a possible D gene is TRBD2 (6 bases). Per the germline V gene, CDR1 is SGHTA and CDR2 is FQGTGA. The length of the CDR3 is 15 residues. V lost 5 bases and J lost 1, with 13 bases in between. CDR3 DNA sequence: TGTGCCAGCAGCCCCGGCGGCGGGGGCACAGATACGCAGTATTTT. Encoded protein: CASSPGGGGTDTQYF.

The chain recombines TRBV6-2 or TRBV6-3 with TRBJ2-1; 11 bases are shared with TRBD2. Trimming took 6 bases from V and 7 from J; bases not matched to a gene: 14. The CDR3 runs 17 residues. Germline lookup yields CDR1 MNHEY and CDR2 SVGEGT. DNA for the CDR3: TGTGCCAGCAGCCCCTTCGGGCTAGCGGGAGGAGGTAATGAGCAGTTCTTC. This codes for CASSPFGLAGGGNEQFF.

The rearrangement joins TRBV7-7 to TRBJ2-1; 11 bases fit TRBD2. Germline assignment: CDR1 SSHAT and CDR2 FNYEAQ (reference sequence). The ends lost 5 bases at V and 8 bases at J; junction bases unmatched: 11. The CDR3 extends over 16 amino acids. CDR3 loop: CASSPALAGGLDEQFF. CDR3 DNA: TGTGCCAGCAGCCCGGCTTTAGCGGGAGGGCTTGATGAGCAGTTCTTC.

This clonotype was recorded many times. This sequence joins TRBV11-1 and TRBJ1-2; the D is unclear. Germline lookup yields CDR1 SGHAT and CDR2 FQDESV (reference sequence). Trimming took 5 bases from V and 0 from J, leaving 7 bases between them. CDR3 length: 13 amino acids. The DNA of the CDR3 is TGTGCCAGCAGCAGTTCTGCTAACTATGGCTACACCTTC. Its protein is CASSSSANYGYTF.

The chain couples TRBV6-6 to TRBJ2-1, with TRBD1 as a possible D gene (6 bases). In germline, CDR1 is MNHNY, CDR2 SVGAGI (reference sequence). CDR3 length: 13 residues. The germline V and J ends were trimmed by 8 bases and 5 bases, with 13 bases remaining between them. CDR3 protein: CASQGYPNNEQFF. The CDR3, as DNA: TGTGCCAGCCAGGGGTATCCGAACAATGAGCAGTTCTTC.

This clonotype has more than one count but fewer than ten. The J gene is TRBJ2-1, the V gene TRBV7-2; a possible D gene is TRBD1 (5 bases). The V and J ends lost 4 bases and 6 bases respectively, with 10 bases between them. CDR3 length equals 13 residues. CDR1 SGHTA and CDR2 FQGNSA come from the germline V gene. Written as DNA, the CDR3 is TGTGCCAGCAGCTCGCGAAGGGGCAATGAGCAGTTCTTC. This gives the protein CASSSRRGNEQFF.

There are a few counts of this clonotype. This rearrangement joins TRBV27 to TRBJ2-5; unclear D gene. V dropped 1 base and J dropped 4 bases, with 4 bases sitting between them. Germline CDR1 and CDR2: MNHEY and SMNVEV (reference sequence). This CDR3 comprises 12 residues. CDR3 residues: CASSLYGETQYF. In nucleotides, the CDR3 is TGTGCCAGCAGTTTATACGGAGAGACCCAGTACTTC.

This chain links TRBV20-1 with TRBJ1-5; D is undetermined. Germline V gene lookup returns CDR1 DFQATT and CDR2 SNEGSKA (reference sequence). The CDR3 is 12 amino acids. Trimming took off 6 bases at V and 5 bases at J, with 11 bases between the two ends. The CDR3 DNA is TGCAGTGCCAATAGGAGGGATCAGCCCCAGCATTTT. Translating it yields CSANRRDQPQHF.

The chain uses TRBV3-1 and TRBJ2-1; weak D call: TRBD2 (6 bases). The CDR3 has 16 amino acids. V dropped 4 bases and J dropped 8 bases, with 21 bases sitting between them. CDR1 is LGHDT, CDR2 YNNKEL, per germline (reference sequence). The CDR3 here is CASSPVVSSSAHEQFF. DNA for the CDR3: TGTGCCAGCAGCCCCGTTGTATCCTCTAGCGCCCATGAGCAGTTCTTC.

The CDR3 protein is CASSQPRLRGNADTQYF. In DNA form, the CDR3 reads TGTGCCAGCAGCCAGCCCAGGCTCCGAGGGAATGCAGATACGCAGTATTTT. This chain uses TRBV14 with TRBJ2-3; tentatively, D is TRBD2 (5 bases). Germline values: CDR1 SGHDN, CDR2 FVKESK. Between the trimmed V and J ends, which lost 3 bases and 4 bases, there was a span of 20 bases. There are 17 residues in the CDR3. The full variable domain, completed using reference TRBV14 and TRBJ2-3, is EAGVTQFPSHSVIEKGQTVTLRCDPISGHDNLYWYRRVMGKEIKFLLHFVKESKQDESGMPNNRFLAERTGGTYSTLKVQPAELEDSGVYFCASSQPRLRGNADTQYFGPGTRLTVL.

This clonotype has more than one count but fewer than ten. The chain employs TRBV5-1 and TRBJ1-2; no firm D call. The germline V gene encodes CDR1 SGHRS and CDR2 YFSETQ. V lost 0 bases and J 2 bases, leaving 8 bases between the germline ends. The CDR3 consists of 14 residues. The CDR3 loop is CASSLVPENYGYTF. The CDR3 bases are TGCGCCAGCAGCTTGGTGCCCGAGAACTATGGCTACACCTTC.

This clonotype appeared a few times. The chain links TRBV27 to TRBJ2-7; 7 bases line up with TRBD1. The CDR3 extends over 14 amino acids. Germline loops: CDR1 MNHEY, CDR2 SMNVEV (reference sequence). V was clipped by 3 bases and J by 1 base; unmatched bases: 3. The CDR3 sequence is CASSLTGPSYEQYF. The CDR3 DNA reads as TGTGCCAGCAGTTTGACAGGGCCTTCCTACGAGCAGTACTTC.

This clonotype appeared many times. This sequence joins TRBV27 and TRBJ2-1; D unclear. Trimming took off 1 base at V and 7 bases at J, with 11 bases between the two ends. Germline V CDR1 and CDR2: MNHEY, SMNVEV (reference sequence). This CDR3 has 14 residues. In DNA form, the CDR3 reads TGTGCCAGCAGTTTATATCAACAGCAGAATGAGCAGTTCTTC. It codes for CASSLYQQQNEQFF.

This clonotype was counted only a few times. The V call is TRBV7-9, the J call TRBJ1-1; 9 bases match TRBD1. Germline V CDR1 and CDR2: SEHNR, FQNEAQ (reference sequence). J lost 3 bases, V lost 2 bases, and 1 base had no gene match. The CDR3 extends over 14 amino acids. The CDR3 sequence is CASSLRDRDTEAFF. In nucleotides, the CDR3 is TGTGCCAGCAGCTTAAGGGACAGGGACACTGAAGCTTTCTTT.

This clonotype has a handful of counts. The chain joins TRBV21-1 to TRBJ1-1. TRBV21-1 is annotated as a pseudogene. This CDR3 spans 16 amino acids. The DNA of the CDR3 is TGTGCCAGCAGCTGGTATTTGGGCCCCATGAACACTGAAGCTTTCTTT. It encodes CASSWYLGPMNTEAFF.

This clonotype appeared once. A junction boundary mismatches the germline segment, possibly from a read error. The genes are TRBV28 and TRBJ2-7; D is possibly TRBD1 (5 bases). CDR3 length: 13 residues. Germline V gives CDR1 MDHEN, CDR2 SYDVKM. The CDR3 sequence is CASSPPGYYEQNF. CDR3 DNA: TGTGCCAGCAGCCCCCCAGGGTATTACGAGCAGAACTTC.

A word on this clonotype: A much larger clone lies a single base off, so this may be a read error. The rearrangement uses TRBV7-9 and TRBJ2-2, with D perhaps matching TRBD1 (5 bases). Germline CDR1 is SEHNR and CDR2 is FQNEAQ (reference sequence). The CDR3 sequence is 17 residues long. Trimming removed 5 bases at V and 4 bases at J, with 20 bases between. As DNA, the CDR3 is TGTGCCAGCAGCGTGGGGTCGTCTAGGGGCCCCACCGGGGAGCTGTTTTTT. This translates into CASSVGSSRGPTGELFF.

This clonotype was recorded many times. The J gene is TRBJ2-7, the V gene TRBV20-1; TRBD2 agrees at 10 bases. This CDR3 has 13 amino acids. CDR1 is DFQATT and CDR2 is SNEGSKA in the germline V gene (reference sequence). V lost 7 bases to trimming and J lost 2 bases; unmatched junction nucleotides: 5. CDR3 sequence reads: CSVTAGGPYEQYF. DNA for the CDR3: TGCAGTGTTACAGCGGGAGGGCCCTACGAGCAGTACTTC.

The CDR3 protein is CSVPGTGEGSNYGYTF. CDR3 sequence (DNA): TGCAGTGTCCCCGGGACAGGGGAAGGCAGTAACTATGGCTACACCTTC. The chain carries TRBV20-1 and TRBJ1-2; 10 bases match TRBD1. In germline, CDR1 is DFQATT, CDR2 SNEGSKA (reference sequence). The CDR3 extends over 16 amino acids. Trimming at V came to 7 bases and at J to 1 base, leaving 12 bases not matched to a gene.